The next 30 T cell receptor beta chains were all read from a single sample in a study of T-cell memory formation after mild COVID-19 (dated by TCRdb to about 2021). Library preparation employed 5' RACE. Data came from an Illumina NovaSeq 6000. TCRdb trimmed the raw reads at Q25, called clones with MiXCR and kept productive beta chains. Rows matching on CDR3 protein sequence are summarized as one entry with the most common DNA and genes. This sample is represented by around 80,000 distinct CDR3 sequences; approximately 15% of them were singletons. 30% to 35% of the sample is in the top ten clones. The sample taken for sequencing was PBMCs or a T cell subset sorted from them (not recorded which). These receptors were obtained from an adult woman who had mild COVID-19 (a few samples of this study predate the infection). The sample titles of this study are shuffled in the database, so cell type and time point are left out; the donor was told from shared clones.

This clonotype has at least ten counts. The rearrangement uses TRBV15 and TRBJ2-7, with 7 bases identical to TRBD1. The germline gives CDR1 LNHNV, CDR2 YYDKDF (reference sequence). The J segment lost 3 bases and the V segment lost 3 bases, leaving 5 bases of the junction unmatched. The CDR3 runs to 14 residues. This CDR3 is CATSSWRTGYEQYF. The CDR3 DNA reads as TGTGCCACCAGCAGTTGGAGGACAGGCTACGAGCAGTACTTC. The variable domain in full, with the rest retrieved from reference TRBV15 and TRBJ2-7, is DAMVIQNPRYQVTQFGKPVTLSCSQTLNHNVMYWYQQKSSQAPKLLFHYYDKDFNNEADTPDNFQSRRPNTSFCFLDIRSPGLGDTAMYLCATSSWRTGYEQYFGPGTRLTVT.

The chain links TRBV20-1 to TRBJ2-1; no firm D call. The CDR3 extends over 13 amino acids. The V end was cut by 1 base, the J end by 3 bases, with 7 bases between. CDR1 and CDR2 from the germline V gene are DFQATT and SNEGSKA (reference sequence). CDR3 region: CSARGSVYNEQFF. The CDR3 region has the DNA TGCAGTGCTAGAGGTTCTGTCTACAATGAGCAGTTCTTC.

This clonotype was observed many times. V usage is TRBV20-1 and J usage is TRBJ2-5; unclear D gene. The CDR3 runs to 13 residues. CDR1 is DFQATT, CDR2 SNEGSKA, per germline (reference sequence). V dropped 3 bases and J dropped 4 bases, with 12 bases sitting between them. CDR3 amino acids: CSARAGPIETQYF. The CDR3 DNA reads as TGCAGTGCTAGGGCTGGGCCCATAGAGACCCAGTACTTC.

This clonotype came up a few times. The chain combines TRBV7-9 with TRBJ2-2; 13 bases agree with TRBD2. J was trimmed by 4 bases and V by 3 bases; bases with no gene match: 2. CDR1 is SEHNR, CDR2 FQNEAQ, per germline (reference sequence). The CDR3 is 16 amino acids. CDR3 bases: TGTGCCAGCAGCTTCGGACTAGCGGGGGTCACCGGGGAGCTGTTTTTT. As protein: CASSFGLAGVTGELFF.

The table lists this clonotype with many counts. The rearrangement links TRBV7-3 to TRBJ2-3; weak D call: TRBD1 (5 bases). There are 13 residues in the CDR3. The V gene lost 5 bases and the J gene lost 5 bases, with 11 bases spanning the gap. The germline V gene has CDR1 SGHTA and CDR2 FQGTGA. The CDR3 here is CASSVKGIDTQYF. The CDR3 DNA reads TGTGCCAGCAGCGTAAAGGGGATAGATACGCAGTATTTT.

This clonotype appeared a few times. This sequence joins TRBV5-1 and TRBJ1-1, with D perhaps TRBD1 (5 bases). This CDR3 contains 15 residues. Germline V gives CDR1 SGHRS, CDR2 YFSETQ. V gave up 6 bases and J gave up 0 bases, with 15 bases separating them. CDR3 sequence reads: CASNFGGGVNTEAFF. In nucleotides, the CDR3 is TGCGCCAGCAATTTTGGAGGAGGGGTGAACACTGAAGCTTTCTTT.

This clonotype was picked up a small number of times. DNA of the CDR3: TGTGCCAGCAGCTTAGACTTCTACGAGCAGTACTTC. Its translation: CASSLDFYEQYF. The genes are TRBV7-9 and TRBJ2-7, with D hard to call. The V and J ends lost 1 base and 3 bases respectively, with 4 bases between them. The V gene's germline CDR1 is SEHNR and CDR2 FQNEAQ (reference sequence). The CDR3 runs 12 residues.

This chain connects TRBV5-5 to TRBJ2-1; 8 bases map to TRBD2. Germline assignment: CDR1 SGHKS and CDR2 YYEKEE (reference sequence). The CDR3 has 17 amino acids. V shed 1 base, J shed 0 bases, and the junction held 6 bases outside the gene matches. The CDR3 DNA follows: TGTGCCAGCAGCTTGTATCGGGAGGGCAGCTCCTACAATGAGCAGTTCTTC. This translates into CASSLYREGSSYNEQFF.

This clonotype was detected a few times. An end of the junction differs from the germline gene, which may be a read error. J is TRBJ2-1 and V is TRBV20-1; D is possibly TRBD1 or TRBD2 (6 bases each). There are 15 residues in the CDR3. Germline V gene sequence: CDR1 DFQATT, CDR2 SNEGSKA (reference sequence). The CDR3 bases are TGCAGTGCAAGAGGTACGGGGGCCGCCGGGGGTGAGCAGTTCTTC. Residues: CSARGTGAAGGEQFF.

The rearrangement links TRBV29-1 to TRBJ2-3; the D call may be TRBD1 or TRBD2 (7 bases each). The CDR3 has 15 amino acids. Germline CDR1 is SQVTM and CDR2 is ANQGSEA. Trimming cost V 1 base and J 2 bases, with 13 bases left between them. The CDR3 sequence is CSVEAAGQFTDTQYF. CDR3 nucleotide sequence: TGCAGCGTTGAAGCAGCGGGACAGTTCACAGATACGCAGTATTTT.

The J gene is TRBJ2-2, the V gene TRBV7-2, with D unclear. The CDR3 runs 12 residues. With 5 bases removed from V and 3 bases from J, the gap between germline ends came to 4 bases. Germline V gene data show CDR1 as SGHTA and CDR2 as FQGNSA. CDR3 residues: CASSEYTGELFF. In nucleotides, the CDR3 is TGTGCCAGCAGCGAGTACACCGGGGAGCTGTTTTTT. Full variable domain (remainder filled in from reference TRBV7-2 and TRBJ2-2): GAGVSQSPSNKVTEKGKDVELRCDPISGHTALYWYRQSLGQGLEFLIYFQGNSAPDKSGLPSDRFSAERTGGSVSTLTIQRTQQEDSAVYLCASSEYTGELFFGEGSRLTVL.

The J gene is TRBJ2-3, the V gene TRBV7-8, with 7 bases lining up with TRBD2. This CDR3 has 17 amino acids. V was clipped by 1 base and J by 5 bases; unmatched bases: 12. Looked up from germline, CDR1 is SGHVS and CDR2 is FQNEAQ. CDR3 amino acids: CASSLGRGLKVLDTQYF. In DNA, the CDR3 is TGTGCCAGCAGCTTAGGCCGGGGACTAAAGGTTTTAGATACGCAGTATTTT.

The chain uses TRBV7-9 and TRBJ2-1; TRBD2 aligns across 8 bases. This CDR3 is built from 16 residues. Germline V gives CDR1 SEHNR, CDR2 FQNEAQ (reference sequence). J was trimmed by 4 bases and V by 5 bases; bases with no gene match: 10. The CDR3 loop reads CASSDAIAGHYNEQFF. The CDR3 DNA is TGTGCCAGCAGCGACGCCATAGCGGGACATTACAATGAGCAGTTCTTC.

The chain uses TRBV3-1 and TRBJ2-7, with 11 positions matching TRBD2. CDR3 length: 18 amino acids. Per germline, CDR1 LGHDT and CDR2 YNNKEL (reference sequence). The junction had 15 bases not matched to a gene; V was cut back by 4 bases and J by 4 bases. CDR3 nucleotide sequence: TGTGCCAGCAGCCCGAGCCAGGTGATTACTAGCGGGAGATACGAGCAGTACTTC. Its translation: CASSPSQVITSGRYEQYF.

This chain joins TRBV6-2 or TRBV6-3 and TRBJ1-1; D is ambiguous. The germline V and J ends were trimmed by 2 bases and 2 bases, with 18 bases remaining between them. In germline, CDR1 is MNHEY, CDR2 SVGEGT. The CDR3 consists of 17 residues. DNA for the CDR3: TGTGCCAGCAGTTACCCCACCTATCGGATTCAAAACACTGAAGCTTTCTTT. Translating gives CASSYPTYRIQNTEAFF.

This clonotype was seen a few times. CDR3 sequence (DNA): TGCAGTGCTCCTCCCCTTGCGGGTCGCGGGAGCGATGAGCAGTTCTTC. Its translation is CSAPPLAGRGSDEQFF. J is TRBJ2-1 and V is TRBV20-1; 7 bases align to TRBD2. Germline V gene sequence: CDR1 DFQATT, CDR2 SNEGSKA (reference sequence). Germline trimming cut 5 bases from V and 8 bases from J; bases unmatched to any gene: 18. The CDR3 is 16 residues long.

This clonotype has only a few counts. The chain employs TRBV29-1 and TRBJ2-7; D perhaps matches TRBD1 (6 bases). In germline, CDR1 is SQVTM, CDR2 ANQGSEA. This CDR3 is built from 11 residues. The V and J ends lost 6 bases and 3 bases respectively, with 9 bases between them. Here the CDR3 reads CSVVQGYEQYF. The CDR3 DNA reads TGCAGCGTGGTACAGGGCTACGAGCAGTACTTC.

This clonotype has only a few counts. This chain joins TRBV7-9 and TRBJ2-3; tentatively, D is TRBD2 (6 bases). This CDR3 has 13 amino acids. Trimming took 6 bases from V and 6 from J, leaving 13 bases between them. Germline V CDR1 and CDR2: SEHNR, FQNEAQ (reference sequence). This chain's CDR3 is CASSPLLADTQYF. CDR3 bases: TGTGCCAGCAGTCCCCTTCTAGCGGATACGCAGTATTTT.

The J gene is TRBJ2-3, the V gene TRBV11-3; either TRBD1 or TRBD2 may supply D (5 bases each). Germline V gene lookup returns CDR1 SGHNT and CDR2 YENEEA. V was clipped by 4 bases and J by 6 bases, with 20 bases between them. The CDR3 is 16 amino acids. CDR3 sequence: CASSSDWGTAHDTQYF. DNA for the CDR3: TGTGCCAGCAGCTCCGACTGGGGGACGGCGCACGATACGCAGTATTTT. Based on the CDR3 plus reference TRBV11-3 and TRBJ2-3, the full variable domain is EAGVVQSPRYKIIEKKQPVAFWCNPISGHNTLYWYLQNLGQGPELLIRYENEEAVDDSQLPKDRFSAERLKGVDSTLKIQPAELGDSAVYLCASSSDWGTAHDTQYFGPGTRLTVL.

Only a few counts were recorded for this clonotype. The chain couples TRBV29-1 to TRBJ2-7, with 9 bases matching TRBD2. This CDR3 spans 14 amino acids. CDR1 is SQVTM, CDR2 ANQGSEA, per germline. Losses at the gene ends were 2 bases for V and 2 bases for J; bases not matched to a gene: 4. CDR3 sequence (DNA): TGCAGCGTTGAATCTAGCGGGGCAACCTACGAGCAGTACTTC. Translation: CSVESSGATYEQYF.

This clonotype turned up a few times. The chain couples TRBV10-2 to TRBJ2-1; 15 bases align to TRBD2. Unmatched junction bases numbered 9, after V lost 7 bases and J lost 5 bases. Germline CDR1 is WSHSY and CDR2 is SAAADI. CDR3 length: 17 residues. CDR3 nucleotides: TGCGCCAGCACCTCAGGACTAGCGGGAGGGCCGAACAATGAGCAGTTCTTC. This encodes CASTSGLAGGPNNEQFF.

This clonotype was detected a few times. This chain joins TRBV7-9 and TRBJ2-7; 9 positions agree with TRBD1. This CDR3 contains 15 residues. The trim removed 2 bases at V and 2 bases at J, leaving 4 bases unmatched. Germline loops: CDR1 SEHNR, CDR2 FQNEAQ (reference sequence). CDR3 amino acids: CASSLTGGATYEQYF. For the CDR3, the DNA is TGTGCCAGCAGCTTAACAGGGGGCGCGACCTACGAGCAGTACTTC.

In its sample, this clonotype was seen a few times. The chain joins TRBV27 to TRBJ2-7; 7 bases fit TRBD1. After removal of 3 bases from V and 4 bases from J, the junction contained 6 bases not matched to a gene. Per the germline V gene, CDR1 is MNHEY and CDR2 is SMNVEV (reference sequence). This CDR3 contains 14 residues. CDR3 bases: TGTGCCAGCAGTTTCTCCGGGACAGAGTACGAGCAGTACTTC. Amino acids: CASSFSGTEYEQYF.

The chain recombines TRBV9 with TRBJ2-7; 11 positions match TRBD2. CDR1 is SGDLS, CDR2 YYNGEE, per germline. This CDR3 has 14 amino acids. The V segment lost 6 bases and the J segment 6 bases; nucleotides outside the gene matches: 8. This CDR3 reads CASNRGGLAVEQYF. DNA of the CDR3: TGTGCCAGCAATCGTGGGGGACTAGCGGTCGAGCAGTACTTC.

This clonotype was detected a few times. V and J are TRBV19 and TRBJ2-1; D is possibly TRBD2 (5 bases). This CDR3 contains 15 residues. The germline V and J ends were trimmed by 5 bases and 3 bases, with 14 bases remaining between them. Looked up from germline, CDR1 is LNHDA and CDR2 is SQIVND (reference sequence). The CDR3 nucleotides read TGTGCCAGTAGTGTCGGGATGTCATTCTACAATGAGCAGTTCTTC. It specifies CASSVGMSFYNEQFF.

In its sample, this clonotype was seen a few times. This may arise from a read error, as a much more abundant clone is one base away. This chain links TRBV7-2 with TRBJ2-7; no definite D call. The V end lost 7 bases, the J end lost 0 bases, and 4 bases lay between the germline ends. The CDR3 totals 11 residues. Germline lookup yields CDR1 SGHTA and CDR2 FQGNSA. As DNA, the CDR3 is TGTGCCAGCACCGGCTCCTACGAGCAGTACTTC. This sequence encodes CASTGSYEQYF.

This clonotype was recorded a few times. This chain uses TRBV20-1 with TRBJ2-7; D possibly corresponds to TRBD1 (6 bases). Germline assignment: CDR1 DFQATT and CDR2 SNEGSKA (reference sequence). The V gene lost 6 bases and the J gene lost 3 bases, with 12 bases spanning the gap. The CDR3 sequence is 12 residues long. The CDR3 loop is CSAKTGFYEQYF. In nucleotides, the CDR3 is TGCAGTGCCAAGACAGGATTCTACGAGCAGTACTTC.

This clonotype was seen more than once but under ten times. V usage is TRBV12-3 or TRBV12-4 and J usage is TRBJ2-7; 7 nucleotides agree with TRBD1. Trimming at V came to 1 base and at J to 5 bases, leaving 2 bases not matched to a gene. This CDR3 has 13 residues. The CDR3 sequence: CASSLGDSDEQYF. CDR3 bases: TGTGCCAGCAGTTTAGGGGACAGCGACGAGCAGTACTTC.

The chain combines TRBV7-9 with TRBJ2-1; 11 bases agree with TRBD2. CDR1 and CDR2 (germline): SEHNR, FQNEAQ (reference sequence). The CDR3 has 16 amino acids. The trim removed 5 bases at V and 7 bases at J, leaving 10 bases unmatched. CDR3 region: CASSLPLAGDENEQFF. CDR3 in DNA: TGTGCCAGCAGCCTACCACTAGCGGGAGACGAGAATGAGCAGTTCTTC. The complete variable domain, with remaining parts taken from reference TRBV7-9 and TRBJ2-1, reads DTGVSQNPRHKITKRGQNVTFRCDPISEHNRLYWYRQTLGQGPEFLTYFQNEAQLEKSRLLSDRFSAERPKGSFSTLEIQRTEQGDSAMYLCASSLPLAGDENEQFFGPGTRLTVL.

The chain is built from TRBV7-9 and TRBJ2-3; 14 nucleotides agree with TRBD2. Trimming cost V 5 bases and J 6 bases; bases outside gene matches: 13. This CDR3 contains 18 residues. In germline, CDR1 is SEHNR, CDR2 FQNEAQ (reference sequence). The CDR3 DNA reads as TGTGCCAGCAGCGCCGGGACTAGCGGGGGCATAGGGGGGGATACGCAGTATTTT. Amino acids: CASSAGTSGGIGGDTQYF.